In this sample, the clone carrying this T cell receptor (beta chain) turned up many times. The sample is drawn from a study of T cells in Graves' hyperthyroidism and ophthalmopathy. Study background: Initial diagnosis, before any treatment, was when peripheral blood was collected.

TCR beta CDR3 regions were amplified from RNA transcripts. An initial round of RT-PCR targeting the TCR CDR3 relied on the HTBI primer set. TCRdb reprocessed the multiplex PCR reads with MiXCR, giving one entry per CDR3 protein. The sample holds hundreds of thousands of distinct CDR3 sequences, 13% to 15% seen once. For ophthalmopathy patients, the Clinical Activity Score was at least 3 and the NOSPECS grade at least 4; duration was under 3 months. Investigators excluded patients with uncontrolled infection, other autoimmune disease, pregnancy or lactation. Diagnostic assessment was based on clinical symptoms, serum thyroxine and TRAb, thyroid ultrasound and orbital computed tomography. Germline values: CDR1 LGHNA, CDR2 YNFKEQ. V lost 0 bases and J lost 2, with 5 bases in between. This CDR3 region has 14 residues.

Specimen: blood. This sequence originates from a woman aged 50 to 60 with Graves' ophthalmopathy. This rearrangement joins TRBV4-2 to TRBJ2-1; D is ambiguous. The CDR3 sequence is CASSQDPTYNEQFF. The CDR3 DNA sequence: TGTGCCAGCAGCCAAGACCCTACCTACAATGAGCAGTTCTTC.